Below are 13 T cell receptor beta chains sequenced from a single sample in a study of cytomegalovirus exposure and HLA in healthy donors. This PCR relied on a set of 60 Vbeta primers and 13 Jbeta primers. Libraries were prepared by immunoSEQ multiplex PCR; TCRdb keeps only in-frame clonotypes and omits some of them. Its clone listing holds around 76,000 clones. Sequencing input: PBMCs. The receptor set was obtained from a woman in her fifties or sixties in good health and CMV-seronegative.

V and J are TRBV5-6 and TRBJ2-1; TRBD2 agrees at 9 bases. The CDR3 consists of 17 residues. Germline CDR1 SGHDT, CDR2 YYEEEE. The ends lost 1 base at V and 5 bases at J; junction bases unmatched: 10. This CDR3 reads CASSLRKSGLADNEQFF. The CDR3 DNA is TGTGCCAGCAGCTTGAGGAAGTCGGGACTAGCTGACAATGAGCAGTTCTTC.

The chain joins TRBV4-2 to TRBJ2-5; D is undetermined. The J call may be faulty, since TRBJ2-7 better matches the DNA end. CDR1 is LGHNA, CDR2 YNFKEQ, per germline. This CDR3 contains 15 residues. For the CDR3, the DNA is TGTGCCAGCAGCCAAGGCGAGAGGATTGGGTACGAGCAGTACTTC. Translated, it gives CASSQGERIGYEQYF.

The genes are TRBV7-2 and TRBJ2-7, with D perhaps matching TRBD2 (8 bases). From germline, CDR1 is SGHTA and CDR2 FQGNSA. The CDR3 is 15 residues long. With 5 bases removed from V and 5 bases from J, the gap between germline ends came to 19 bases. The CDR3 sequence is CASSPPYSGTDEQYF. In nucleotides, the CDR3 is TGTGCCAGCAGCCCACCCTATAGCGGGACAGACGAGCAGTACTTC.

V usage is TRBV12-5 and J usage is TRBJ1-1, with TRBD1 as a possible D gene (5 bases). Trimming removed 3 bases at V and 5 bases at J, with 10 bases between. The CDR3 consists of 13 residues. Germline CDR1 is LGHNT and CDR2 is FRNRAP. The CDR3, as DNA: TGTGCTAGTGGTTTTGGGCAGGGAACTGAAGCTTTCTTT. It encodes CASGFGQGTEAFF.

This chain's CDR3 is CASSPGGPQETQYF. The CDR3 DNA reads as TGTGCCAGCAGTCCAGGAGGGCCACAAGAGACCCAGTACTTC. The V gene is TRBV28, the J gene TRBJ2-5, with a possible D match to TRBD2 (6 bases). The CDR3 consists of 14 residues. CDR1 is MDHEN and CDR2 is SYDVKM in the germline V gene. The V end lost 5 bases, the J end lost 2 bases, and 12 bases lay between the germline ends.

The chain employs TRBV2 and TRBJ1-2; D gene ambiguous. Per the germline V gene, CDR1 is SNHLY and CDR2 is FYNNEI. V lost 6 bases to trimming and J lost 4 bases, with 15 bases between them. The CDR3 sequence is 14 residues long. The CDR3 DNA reads TGTGCCAGCAGCGATGGAGGCTATATCTATGGCTACACCTTC. The encoded protein is CASSDGGYIYGYTF.

The chain couples TRBV5-1 to TRBJ1-5; tentative D call: TRBD1 (5 bases). Germline assignment: CDR1 SGHRS and CDR2 YFSETQ. The length of the CDR3 is 13 residues. Between the trimmed V and J ends, which lost 6 bases and 5 bases, there was a span of 12 bases. CDR3 coding DNA: TGCGCCAGCAAAATGGGGGAGGATCAGCCCCAGCATTTT. Its translation: CASKMGEDQPQHF. The full variable domain, rest sourced from reference TRBV5-1 and TRBJ1-5, is KAGVTQTPRYLIKTRGQQVTLSCSPISGHRSVSWYQQTPGQGLQFLFEYFSETQRNKGNFPGRFSGRQFSNSRSEMNVSTLELGDSALYLCASKMGEDQPQHFGDGTRLSIL.

This rearrangement joins TRBV4-1 to TRBJ1-1; D perhaps matches TRBD1 (5 bases). The germline V and J ends were trimmed by 2 bases and 0 bases, with 16 bases remaining between them. Germline V gene sequence: CDR1 MGHRA, CDR2 YSYEKL. CDR3 size: 17 residues. The CDR3 sequence: CASSQSRQTTMNTEAFF. The CDR3 DNA reads TGCGCCAGCAGCCAATCTAGACAGACGACAATGAACACTGAAGCTTTCTTT.

V is TRBV30 and J is TRBJ2-4; TRBD2 aligns across 9 bases. The trim removed 0 bases at V and 8 bases at J, leaving 5 bases unmatched. The germline V gene has CDR1 GTSNPN and CDR2 SVGIG (reference sequence). This CDR3 comprises 14 residues. DNA for the CDR3: TGTGCCTGGAGTGTAAGCGGGAGGCTGGACATTCAGTACTTC. It yields the protein CAWSVSGRLDIQYF.

V and J are TRBV5-1 and TRBJ2-3; TRBD2 matches at 8 bases. The trim removed 0 bases at V and 2 bases at J, leaving 5 bases unmatched. CDR1 SGHRS and CDR2 YFSETQ come from the germline V gene. CDR3 size: 16 residues. CDR3 sequence: CASSLGTGGDTDTQYF. The CDR3 DNA reads as TGCGCCAGCAGCTTGGGGACGGGAGGGGACACAGATACGCAGTATTTT.

The rearrangement links TRBV14 to TRBJ2-5, with 8 bases identical to TRBD2. The trim removed 1 base at V and 9 bases at J, leaving 7 bases unmatched. Germline values: CDR1 SGHDN, CDR2 FVKESK. This CDR3 is 14 amino acids long. CDR3 region: CASSQGIAGKAQYF. The CDR3 coding sequence is TGTGCCAGCAGCCAAGGGATAGCGGGAAAGGCCCAGTACTTC.

V is TRBV6-1 and J is TRBJ1-4, with D possibly TRBD1 on 6 matching bases. The CDR3 is made up of 15 amino acids. Germline V lookup: CDR1 MNHNS, CDR2 SASEGT. Trimming took 3 bases from V and 8 from J, leaving 16 bases between them. The DNA of the CDR3 is TGTGCCAGCAGTGATCTGGGGGCCGGCTTAGAAAAACTGTTTTTT. Encoded protein: CASSDLGAGLEKLFF.

The V gene is TRBV6-5, the J gene TRBJ2-5; unclear D gene. The J call may not be correct, given that the DNA end is closer to TRBJ2-7. This CDR3 comprises 14 residues. From germline, CDR1 is MNHEY and CDR2 SVGAGI. The CDR3 DNA reads TGTGCCAGCAGTTACTCTCAGACGTACTACGAGCAGTACTTC. This codes for CASSYSQTYYEQYF.